These T cell receptor delta chains were read from a single sample in a study of Vδ1+ human thymocytes. TCRdb reanalyzed the multiplex PCR reads using CATT. The data hold some 19,000 delta-chain clones, with around 7.4% observed a single time. The sequenced sample was Vdelta1+ gamma-delta thymocytes from the thymus. These receptors all stem from a child under two years old who had congenital heart surgery. Each CDR3 is given with its conserved first and last residue. Fields, in order: V gene, J gene, CDR3 protein.

TRDV1	TRDJ1	CALGELALYGLGDTGGDKLIF
TRDV1	TRDJ1	CALGELGGCLVPLPGTGGYTDKLIF
TRDV1	TRDJ1	CALGEPLAFLTYWGAGWADKLIF
TRDV1	TRDJ1	CALGELQPTVATPIGHTDKLIF
TRDV1	TRDJ1	CALGEPSYLLGDTTDKLIF
TRDV1	TRDJ1	CALGKGPKDPRGTRDKLIF
TRDV1	TRDJ1	CALGEPVLGDTGTDKLIF
TRDV1	TRDJ1	CALGEPPSSTGGCPPYTDKLIF
TRDV1	TRDJ1	CALGELGRPSFTGSTTIDKLIF
TRDV1	TRDJ1	CALGENSFPTGSGEQDYTDKLIF
TRDV1	TRDJ1	CALGEPTLGIPPRYTDKLIF
TRDV1	TRDJ1	CALGERLPKLPTYDKLIF
TRDV1	TRDJ1	CALGEPPSSLLGSDKLIF
TRDV1	TRDJ1	CALGELSGIGKLIF
TRDV1	TRDJ1	CALGLTISDKLIF
TRDV1	TRDJ1	CALGGHTGGYKLIF
TRDV1	TRDJ1	CALGELEHSLPRTGRYTDKLIF
TRDV1	TRDJ1	CALGQPFLGDTPALWVKLIF
TRDV2	TRDJ1	CACDTVPSFYWGPTDKLIF
TRDV2	TRDJ1	CACDARIPPSKLIF
TRDV1	TRDJ1	CALGDPAPLKLIF
TRDV1	TRDJ1	CALGSARGIRANTDKLIF
TRDV1	TRDJ1	CALGDSRTGGYTDKLIF
TRDV1	TRDJ1	CALGERALRGPGELIF
TRDV1	TRDJ1	CALGEASLYTDKLIF
TRDV2	TRDJ1	CACEGPTGHTDKLIF
TRDV1	TRDJ1	CALGEPFLLGTDKLIF
TRDV1	TRDJ1	CALDWGIGADKLIF
TRDV2	TRDJ1	CACDTPRGTDKLIF
TRDV1	TRDJ1	CALGVGVSYRRPILPYSVVGKLIF
TRDV1	TRDJ1	CALGENIPLVTGGPYYTDKLIF
TRDV1	TRDJ1	CALGVTFPLRGIRDTDKLIF
TRDV1	TRDJ1	CALGERDLPSSYTYTDKLIF
TRDV2	TRDJ1	CACDWGMYTDKLIF
TRDV1	TRDJ1	CALEATCTGGYTGGTDKLIF
TRDV1	TRDJ1	CALDQWPGTYKLIF